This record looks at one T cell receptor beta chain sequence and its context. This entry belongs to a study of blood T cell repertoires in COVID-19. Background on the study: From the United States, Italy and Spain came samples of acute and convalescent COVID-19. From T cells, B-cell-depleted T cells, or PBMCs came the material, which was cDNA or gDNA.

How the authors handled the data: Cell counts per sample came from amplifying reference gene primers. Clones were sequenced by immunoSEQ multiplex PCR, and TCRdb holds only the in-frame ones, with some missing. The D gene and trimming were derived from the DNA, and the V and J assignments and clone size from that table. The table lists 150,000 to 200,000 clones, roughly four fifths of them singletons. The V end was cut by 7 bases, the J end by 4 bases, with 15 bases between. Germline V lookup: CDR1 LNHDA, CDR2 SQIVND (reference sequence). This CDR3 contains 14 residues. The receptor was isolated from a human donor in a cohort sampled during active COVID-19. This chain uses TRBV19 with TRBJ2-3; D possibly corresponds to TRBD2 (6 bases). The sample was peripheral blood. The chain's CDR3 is CASNPGLGADTQYF. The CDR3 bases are TGTGCCAGTAACCCGGGACTGGGGGCAGATACGCAGTATTTT. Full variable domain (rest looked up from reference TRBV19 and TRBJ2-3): DGGITQSPKYLFRKEGQNVTLSCEQNLNHDAMYWYRQDPGQGLRLIYYSQIVNDFQKGDIAEGYSVSREKKESFPLTVTSAQKNPTAFYLCASNPGLGADTQYFGPGTRLTVL.